A single sample is the source of the 8 T cell receptor beta chains below, sequenced in a study of blood T cell repertoires in COVID-19. Clones were read by immunoSEQ multiplex PCR, and TCRdb kept only the in-frame ones, dropping some. The repertoire holds about 120,000 clones, with 85% as singletons. Sequences were obtained from peripheral blood. The receptor source for this set is a woman aged 80 or over with acute or convalescent COVID-19.

V and J are TRBV5-1 and TRBJ1-1; D unclear. The ends were cut back, 5 bases at V and 1 base at J, with 9 bases in the middle. CDR1 is SGHRS and CDR2 is YFSETQ in the germline V gene. This CDR3 is 13 amino acids long. The CDR3 bases are TGCGCCAGCAGGGGTCAGGAGAACACTGAAGCTTTCTTT. Protein: CASRGQENTEAFF.

The chain carries TRBV18 and TRBJ2-2; possible D gene TRBD1, 6 bases. V was trimmed by 5 bases and J by 4 bases, leaving 11 bases between them. Germline loops: CDR1 KGHSH, CDR2 LQKENI. The CDR3 has 14 amino acids. CDR3 region: CASSADRITGELFF. The CDR3 DNA follows: TGTGCCAGCTCAGCGGACAGAATCACCGGGGAGCTGTTTTTT.

The chain employs TRBV6-1 and TRBJ2-3; D possibly corresponds to TRBD1 (5 bases). The V gene lost 2 bases and the J gene lost 0 bases, with 15 bases spanning the gap. The length of the CDR3 is 17 residues. Per germline, CDR1 MNHNS and CDR2 SASEGT. CDR3 sequence reads: CASSERGRLPSTDTQYF. The CDR3 DNA is TGTGCCAGCAGTGAAAGGGGCCGACTCCCTAGCACAGATACGCAGTATTTT.

The rearrangement links TRBV6-4 to TRBJ2-3; D might be TRBD2 (5 bases). The CDR3 contains 14 residues. The V end lost 3 bases, the J end lost 6 bases, and 13 bases lay between the germline ends. Germline values: CDR1 MRHNA, CDR2 SNTAGT. CDR3 sequence (DNA): TGTGCCAGCAGTGATACGGGGAGACGGGATACGCAGTATTTT. Translated: CASSDTGRRDTQYF.

This chain joins TRBV9 and TRBJ1-1, with 7 bases fitting TRBD1. CDR1 is SGDLS and CDR2 is YYNGEE in the germline V gene. V gave up 3 bases and J gave up 5 bases; unmatched junction bases: 4. The CDR3 loop spans 13 amino acids. CDR3 in amino acids: CASSGQGFTEAFF. The DNA for the CDR3 is TGTGCCAGCAGCGGACAGGGTTTTACTGAAGCTTTCTTT. Using reference TRBV9 and TRBJ1-1 for the parts outside the CDR3, the full variable domain is DSGVTQTPKHLITATGQRVTLRCSPRSGDLSVYWYQQSLDQGLQFLIQYYNGEERAKGNILERFSAQQFPDLHSELNLSSLELGDSALYFCASSGQGFTEAFFGQGTRLTVV.

This chain links TRBV18 with TRBJ2-3, with D possibly TRBD2 on 6 matching bases. V lost 7 bases and J lost 0, with 8 bases in between. CDR3 length equals 13 residues. Germline CDR1 KGHSH, CDR2 LQKENI. The CDR3 is CASLGTSTDTQYF. CDR3 DNA sequence: TGTGCCAGCTTAGGGACTAGCACAGATACGCAGTATTTT.

The chain uses TRBV7-6 and TRBJ1-6; 7 nucleotides agree with TRBD1. The CDR3 length is 16 residues. The V gene's germline CDR1 is SGHVS and CDR2 FNYEAQ. V gave up 4 bases and J gave up 9 bases; unmatched junction bases: 12. In nucleotides, the CDR3 is TGTGCCAGCAGCTACCTCCCCAGGGGGGCGGTTTCACCCCTCCACTTT. As protein: CASSYLPRGAVSPLHF.

The gene calls are TRBV19 and TRBJ1-6, with D tentatively TRBD1 (6 bases). The CDR3 consists of 16 residues. Between the trimmed V and J ends, which lost 1 base and 7 bases, there was a span of 14 bases. Germline V gene data show CDR1 as LNHDA and CDR2 as SQIVND (reference sequence). The CDR3 protein is CASSIVPGTSNSPLHF. The CDR3 DNA is TGTGCCAGTAGTATAGTTCCTGGGACATCGAATTCACCCCTCCACTTT.